A single sample is the source of the 30 T cell receptor beta chains below, sequenced in a study of CD4 T cells in relation to SARS-CoV-2 and coronaviruses. Sequencing used immunoSEQ multiplex PCR; TCRdb keeps in-frame clones, though not all of them. The table records under 90,000 clones, more than 85% of them present only once. Unexposed donor CD4+ T cells date from 2011-2018, before the COVID-19 pandemic. Sequencing was carried out using naive CD4+ T cells from PBMCs. Stated subset: naive CD4+ T cells isolated by negative enrichment. These receptors were collected from a human donor in good health.

The V and J genes are TRBV9 and TRBJ2-3; TRBD1 aligns across 8 bases. Germline CDR1 and CDR2: SGDLS and YYNGEE. CDR3 length: 16 amino acids. The V gene end was trimmed by 4 bases and the J gene end by 5 bases; junction bases not matched to a gene: 12. The CDR3 bases are TGTGCCAGCAGCCTCGTCGATGGACAGGGAGGAGATACGCAGTATTTT. The encoded protein is CASSLVDGQGGDTQYF.

The rearrangement links TRBV6-2 or TRBV6-3 to TRBJ2-7; the match to TRBD1 covers 7 bases. V was clipped by 3 bases and J by 7 bases; unmatched bases: 6. CDR3 size: 13 residues. The germline gives CDR1 MNHEY, CDR2 SVGEGT. CDR3 sequence (DNA): TGTGCCAGCAGTTATTTCACCAGGGGGGAGCAGTACTTC. Its protein product is CASSYFTRGEQYF.

The gene calls are TRBV3-1 (or the pseudogene TRBV3-2) and TRBJ1-5; D remains ambiguous. Between the trimmed V and J ends, which lost 4 bases and 6 bases, there was a span of 13 bases. This CDR3 contains 14 residues. The germline V gene encodes CDR1 LGHDT and CDR2 YNNKEL (reference sequence). In nucleotides, the CDR3 is TGTGCCAGCAGCCCCACGGTTGGAGGTCAGCCCCAGCATTTT. It encodes CASSPTVGGQPQHF.

The chain links TRBV6-1 to TRBJ2-2; D is ambiguous. From germline, CDR1 is MNHNS and CDR2 SASEGT. V lost 2 bases to trimming and J lost 8 bases, with 9 bases between them. CDR3 length equals 13 residues. The chain's CDR3 is CASSESLGGELFF. The DNA for the CDR3 is TGTGCCAGCAGTGAATCACTGGGTGGGGAGCTGTTTTTT.

The CDR3 bases are TGTGCCATCAGTGACTGGAGCGATTCTAGCACAGATACGCAGTATTTT. Its translation is CAISDWSDSSTDTQYF. This chain links TRBV10-3 with TRBJ2-3; no reliable D call. The germline V gene has CDR1 ENHRY and CDR2 SYGVKD. V gave up 3 bases and J gave up 0 bases, with 13 bases separating them. The CDR3 loop spans 16 amino acids.

V and J are TRBV29-1 and TRBJ1-1; possibly TRBD1 for D (5 bases). Trimming removed 7 bases at V and 2 bases at J, with 14 bases between. The CDR3 is made up of 13 amino acids. Looked up from germline, CDR1 is SQVTM and CDR2 is ANQGSEA. CDR3 DNA sequence: TGCAGCGCCGAGGGGCTGGGAAACACTGAAGCTTTCTTT. As protein: CSAEGLGNTEAFF.

The chain couples TRBV18 to TRBJ2-7; TRBD1 agrees at 10 bases. J gave up 2 bases and V 0 bases, and 4 bases lay outside the gene matches. CDR1 is KGHSH and CDR2 is LQKENI in the germline V gene. The CDR3 has 16 amino acids. The CDR3 here is CASSPPTGGITYEQYF. CDR3 DNA: TGTGCCAGCTCACCACCGACAGGGGGCATAACCTACGAGCAGTACTTC.

Here the CDR3 DNA reads TGTGCCAGCAGTTCACCCGACAGGGTCAAAGCTTTCTTT. This codes for CASSSPDRVKAFF. V gene TRBV12-3 or TRBV12-4 combines with J gene TRBJ1-1; 7 bases map to TRBD1. This CDR3 comprises 13 residues. The J segment lost 9 bases and the V segment lost 4 bases, leaving 8 bases of the junction unmatched.

The V and J genes are TRBV6-4 and TRBJ1-3, with 7 bases fitting TRBD1. CDR1 and CDR2 (germline): MRHNA, SNTAGT. V trimming: 3 bases; J trimming: 4 bases; junction bases outside the gene matches: 21. The CDR3 length is 20 residues. CDR3 nucleotide sequence: TGTGCCAGCAGTGAGTGGGTACAGGGGCGCGTGGGTTTCGGGGGAAACACCATATATTTT. Amino acids: CASSEWVQGRVGFGGNTIYF.

The chain couples TRBV12-5 to TRBJ2-7, with 8 bases that match TRBD2. The CDR3 extends over 17 amino acids. Germline CDR1 LGHNT, CDR2 FRNRAP. The trim removed 2 bases at V and 3 bases at J, leaving 12 bases unmatched. Here the CDR3 reads CASGLIARLARCYEQYF. In nucleotides, the CDR3 is TGTGCTAGTGGTTTGATCGCCCGACTAGCGAGATGCTACGAGCAGTACTTC.

The rearrangement links TRBV14 to TRBJ2-3; D uncertain. The CDR3 runs to 14 residues. The V gene lost 3 bases and the J gene lost 3 bases, with 10 bases spanning the gap. Germline loops: CDR1 SGHDN, CDR2 FVKESK. In DNA form, the CDR3 reads TGTGCCAGCAGCCAGAGACAACCGACAGATACGCAGTATTTT. This sequence encodes CASSQRQPTDTQYF.

V and J are TRBV28 and TRBJ1-4; D is undetermined. The V end lost 3 bases, the J end lost 0 bases, and 8 bases lay between the germline ends. The CDR3 runs to 15 residues. Germline values: CDR1 MDHEN, CDR2 SYDVKM. The CDR3, as DNA: TGTGCCAGCAGTTTGGCGGGAGCAACTAATGAAAAACTGTTTTTT. Its protein product is CASSLAGATNEKLFF.

V and J are TRBV9 and TRBJ1-1, with TRBD1 matching 9 bases. The CDR3 extends over 14 amino acids. Losses at the gene ends were 3 bases for V and 4 bases for J; bases not matched to a gene: 4. CDR1 and CDR2 from the germline V gene are SGDLS and YYNGEE. CDR3 DNA sequence: TGTGCCAGCAGCGCACAGACAGGGGGCACTGAAGCTTTCTTT. This encodes CASSAQTGGTEAFF.

The CDR3 region is CASRRELGEQYF. The CDR3 DNA sequence: TGTGCCAGCCGCAGGGAACTTGGCGAGCAGTACTTC. The J gene is TRBJ2-7, the V gene TRBV6-5, with a weak D call TRBD1 (5 bases). Trimming shortened V by 8 bases and J by 6 bases, and 14 bases separated the two germline ends. CDR1 MNHEY and CDR2 SVGAGI come from the germline V gene. The length of the CDR3 is 12 residues.

The chain couples TRBV5-8 to TRBJ2-5; D unresolved. Germline assignment: CDR1 SGHTS and CDR2 YDEGEE. V was pared by 0 bases and J by 3 bases, with 12 bases between. CDR3 size: 15 residues. For the CDR3, the DNA is TGTGCCAGCAGCTTGGGTCAGGAACTTAAAGAGACCCAGTACTTC. Its protein product is CASSLGQELKETQYF.

This sequence joins TRBV24-1 and TRBJ2-7, with 7 nucleotides matching TRBD1. The V gene end was trimmed by 9 bases and the J gene end by 3 bases; junction bases not matched to a gene: 7. Per germline, CDR1 KGHDR and CDR2 SFDVKD. This CDR3 region has 13 residues. The CDR3 DNA reads as TGTGCCACCGGGGGACAGAACGACTACGAGCAGTACTTC. This sequence encodes CATGGQNDYEQYF.

This clone was counted a few times. The V gene is TRBV19, the J gene TRBJ2-7; D perhaps matches TRBD1 (6 bases). The CDR3 covers 14 residues. The germline V and J ends were trimmed by 6 bases and 2 bases, with 14 bases remaining between them. The germline gives CDR1 LNHDA, CDR2 SQIVND (reference sequence). The CDR3 reads CASSQGTGPYEQYF. DNA for the CDR3: TGTGCCAGTAGCCAGGGGACGGGACCCTACGAGCAGTACTTC. The whole variable domain, remainder taken from reference TRBV19 and TRBJ2-7, is DGGITQSPKYLFRKEGQNVTLSCEQNLNHDAMYWYRQDPGQGLRLIYYSQIVNDFQKGDIAEGYSVSREKKESFPLTVTSAQKNPTAFYLCASSQGTGPYEQYFGPGTRLTVT.

The gene calls are TRBV30 and TRBJ2-1; perhaps TRBD1 as D (6 bases). The CDR3 totals 13 residues. V shed 0 bases and J shed 4 bases, with 7 bases lying between them. Looked up from germline, CDR1 is GTSNPN and CDR2 is SVGIG (reference sequence). The chain's CDR3 is CAWSVGGYNEQFF. The CDR3 DNA reads as TGTGCCTGGAGTGTAGGGGGATACAATGAGCAGTTCTTC.

The chain combines TRBV4-1 with TRBJ1-3; D is undetermined. Trimming cost V 0 bases and J 0 bases, with 15 bases left between them. Per germline, CDR1 MGHRA and CDR2 YSYEKL. The CDR3 totals 18 residues. The CDR3 DNA follows: TGCGCCAGCAGCCAAGAAGGTGGAGGACTCCTCTCTGGAAACACCATATATTTT. Protein: CASSQEGGGLLSGNTIYF.

The J gene is TRBJ1-2, the V gene TRBV5-1, with D perhaps matching TRBD1 (6 bases). Trimming stripped 2 bases from V and 2 bases from J, with 10 bases between. CDR3 length: 14 residues. Germline V CDR1 and CDR2: SGHRS, YFSETQ. CDR3 region: CASSFIQGNYGYTF. The DNA of the CDR3 is TGCGCCAGCAGCTTCATACAGGGCAACTATGGCTACACCTTC.

The chain joins TRBV5-1 to TRBJ2-6; D not certain. The CDR3 totals 15 residues. With 0 bases removed from V and 4 bases from J, the gap between germline ends came to 8 bases. The germline V gene has CDR1 SGHRS and CDR2 YFSETQ. CDR3 bases: TGCGCCAGCAGCTTGGATGGCCCCGGGGCCAACGTCCTGACTTTC. Its protein is CASSLDGPGANVLTF. The full variable domain, with the rest looked up from reference TRBV5-1 and TRBJ2-6, is KAGVTQTPRYLIKTRGQQVTLSCSPISGHRSVSWYQQTPGQGLQFLFEYFSETQRNKGNFPGRFSGRQFSNSRSEMNVSTLELGDSALYLCASSLDGPGANVLTFGAGSRLTVL.

This clone was picked up one time. The sample carries other DNA sequences with the same CDR3. This sequence joins TRBV18 and TRBJ1-5; D gene unclear. Germline assignment: CDR1 KGHSH and CDR2 LQKENI. The CDR3 length is 13 residues. V lost 6 bases and J 4 bases, leaving 10 bases between the germline ends. Here the CDR3 reads CASSPGSNQPQHF. In DNA form, the CDR3 reads TGTGCCAGCTCCCCCGGGTCAAATCAGCCCCAGCATTTT.

CDR3 coding DNA: TGCGCCAGCAGTGAGGACGTAGAGAACACCGGGGAGCTGTTTTTT. Its translation is CASSEDVENTGELFF. The V call is TRBV10-1, the J call TRBJ2-2; D is undetermined. The CDR3 runs 15 residues. Trimming removed 2 bases at V and 1 base at J, with 8 bases between. The germline CDR1 and CDR2 sequences are WNHNN and SYGVQD (reference sequence).

The chain links TRBV9 to TRBJ1-2, with D tentatively TRBD1 (6 bases). Trimming cost V 3 bases and J 0 bases, with 15 bases left between them. Germline V CDR1 and CDR2: SGDLS, YYNGEE. This CDR3 has 16 amino acids. The CDR3 DNA follows: TGTGCCAGCAGCGACGCCAGGGGAGCCTCTAACTATGGCTACACCTTC. As protein: CASSDARGASNYGYTF.

The chain has TRBV5-1 and TRBJ1-3, with D tentatively TRBD1 (6 bases). Deletions cut 4 bases from V and 2 bases from J, with 19 bases between. Per germline, CDR1 SGHRS and CDR2 YFSETQ. The CDR3 loop spans 17 amino acids. This CDR3 reads CASSIMGGRWTGNTIYF. The CDR3 coding sequence is TGCGCCAGCAGCATCATGGGGGGGCGATGGACTGGAAACACCATATATTTT.

This chain links TRBV19 with TRBJ1-4; no reliable D call. Germline V CDR1 and CDR2: LNHDA, SQIVND (reference sequence). The CDR3 has 14 residues. V was clipped by 7 bases and J by 0 bases, with 9 bases between them. CDR3 protein: CASTGKSTNEKLFF. The CDR3 bases are TGTGCCAGTACCGGGAAGTCAACTAATGAAAAACTGTTTTTT.

The chain joins TRBV13 to TRBJ1-1; tentative D call: TRBD1 (5 bases). The length of the CDR3 is 14 residues. Trimming stripped 6 bases from V and 0 bases from J, with 11 bases between. Germline CDR1 reads PRHDT; CDR2 reads FYEKMQ (reference sequence). This CDR3 reads CASRPGRLNTEAFF. The CDR3 nucleotides are TGTGCCAGCAGGCCGGGACGCCTGAACACTGAAGCTTTCTTT.

About this clone: This CDR3 is also generated by other DNA sequences in the sample. The chain employs TRBV5-1 and TRBJ1-1, with a weak D call TRBD1 (5 bases). Germline loops: CDR1 SGHRS, CDR2 YFSETQ. V shed 1 base and J shed 1 base, with 5 bases lying between them. The CDR3 totals 13 residues. The CDR3 is CASSLTGNTEAFF. The CDR3 bases are TGCGCCAGCAGCTTGACAGGGAACACTGAAGCTTTCTTT.

V and J are TRBV6-5 and TRBJ1-6; 8 positions agree with TRBD1. Germline V gene lookup returns CDR1 MNHEY and CDR2 SVGAGI. The CDR3 runs 15 residues. After removal of 7 bases from V and 7 bases from J, the junction contained 9 bases not matched to a gene. The CDR3 nucleotides are TGTGCCAGCAACCCAAGACAGGGGCCCAATTCACCCCTCCACTTT. This encodes CASNPRQGPNSPLHF.

The chain has TRBV5-4 and TRBJ1-1; D is ambiguous. The CDR3 totals 13 residues. The ends were cut back, 5 bases at V and 3 bases at J, with 11 bases in the middle. Germline values: CDR1 SGHNT, CDR2 YYREEE (reference sequence). Written as DNA, the CDR3 is TGTGCCAGCAGACCAAGGGTGGACACTGAAGCTTTCTTT. Its translation is CASRPRVDTEAFF.